This T cell receptor beta chain was obtained from a study of PD-L1 blockade in urothelial cancer (dated by TCRdb to the late 2010s). Background on the whole study: All patients started therapy around 2014 and received atezolizumab 1,200 mg intravenously every 3 weeks. About 90% of the roughly 29 patients were identified as males with urothelial cancer of bladder origin, and a prior smoking history was reported by 18 of 29 patients. An ECOG performance status of 0 or 1 was recorded for the patients, and 0 to 3 prior chemotherapy regimens had been received by the patients. Blood samples were analyzed 3 weeks after the start of treatment (second dose) and 6 weeks after the start of treatment. Blood samples gave a median of approximately 150,000 T cells and 80,000 to 95,000 unique TCRs, with a median clonality of roughly 0.081. An exploratory multi-omic analysis was conducted of the somatic, immune and clinical correlates of response to PD-L1 blockade with atezolizumab in urothelial cancer. TCR sequencing covered pretreatment tumor samples and matched, serially collected peripheral blood taken before and after atezolizumab treatment. Durable clinical benefit was defined as a progression-free survival longer than 6 months, and TCR features were additionally tested against progression-free survival and overall survival. In the same patients, pretreatment tumors underwent whole exome sequencing and RNA sequencing in addition to TCR sequencing. Durable clinical benefit was achieved by nine patients but not by the remaining 20. Pretreatment blood TCR-seq was available for 30 or so patients, at least one posttreatment blood collection was obtained for 24 patients, and tumor TCR-seq was available for 24 patients. Paper-wide results and their limitations: Because of the small sample size (n ≈ 31) and the many exploratory analyses performed, the results are intended to be regarded as hypothesis-generating. A pretreatment peripheral blood TCR clonality below the median was linked to improved progression-free and overall survival. At 3 weeks after the start of treatment, tumor-associated TCR clones in peripheral blood had expanded more in patients with durable benefit (n ≈ 24, p = 0.022).

The intended sense of this specimen's time point label: pretreatment peripheral blood. The cohort included 29 patients with locally advanced or metastatic urothelial carcinoma who were treated at Memorial Sloan Kettering on a trial protocol. Peripheral blood mononuclear cells were collected pretreatment and during treatment, with between 1 and 8 total time points per patient. The Qiagen DNeasy Blood extraction kit was used to purify genomic DNA from total PBMCs and tumor samples. PBMCs were collected pretreatment and during treatment and were isolated and stored as previously described. To estimate absolute template abundance from read counts, synthetic TCR analog templates were spiked into each PCR. TCRbeta CDR3 regions were amplified from genomic DNA with bias-controlled V and J gene primers using the immunoSEQ assay. Sequencing of rearranged TCRbeta segments was performed at approximately 20X coverage. Turning to the authors' computational methods: Sequencing errors were corrected by clustering, and CDR3s were annotated against IMGT so that V, D and J genes could be assigned. Downstream analyses used only productive TCRbeta rearrangements, leaving out any out-of-frame or stop-codon sequences. Clonality was calculated as one minus the Shannon entropy normalized by the log of the number of unique productive sequences. Fisher's exact test with Benjamini-Hochberg correction, using a cutoff of adjusted p below 0.01, was how clones that differed between time points or between blood and tumor were identified. TCRdb took this table from immuneACCESS and kept in-frame rearrangements with V and J called. Such tables lack part of the clones; where checked against another copy, unresolved V genes explain under half of the gap, and the rest is unexplained. The V and J calls and clone size were taken over from that table, and D and trimming were inferred from the DNA. The table for this sample lists 50,000 to 55,000 clones; roughly four fifths of them were counted only once. Roughly 4% of the sample is in the top ten clones.

As for this clone: This clone's antigen is unknown. It has no much larger one-base neighbor in the sample; base qualities were not kept.

As encoded in the germline V gene, CDR1 is MNHEY while CDR2 is SVGAGI. The CDR3 holds 14 amino acids from the cysteine to the phenylalanine. Only the CDR3 part of the read is kept: 42 bases, read in frame from the first base. V is reduced by 6 bases and J by 2 bases, leaving a spacing of 14 bases between them. In this chain, TRBV6-5 is recombined with TRBJ2-7, with an unclear D gene assignment. The TCR originated in a man aged 65 to 85 with urothelial cancer. This specimen consisted of PBMCs, obtained around atezolizumab (anti-PD-L1) treatment. The CDR3 protein: CASRPMGRAYEQYF. DNA sequence: TGTGCCAGCAGGCCCATGGGCCGAGCCTACGAGCAGTACTTC.